Presented here are 29 T cell receptor beta chains from one specimen sequenced in a study of CD8 T cells in ankylosing spondylitis. Their specific antigens are unknown. Study-level points and caveats: A TCR beta motif made of about 8 highly homologous variants seemed typical of ankylosing spondylitis blood.

TCRdb recomputed calls from the 5' RACE reads with MiXCR, one row per CDR3 protein. The sample consists of around 890,000 distinct CDR3 sequences, about 12% of them appearing once. Sequenced input: blood, either unsorted or a sorted T cell fraction (not recorded which). These receptor sequences come from a male donor with ankylosing spondylitis.

The chain carries TRBV29-1 and TRBJ1-1; D is ambiguous. Looked up from germline, CDR1 is SQVTM and CDR2 is ANQGSEA. The CDR3 has 13 amino acids. Trimming cost V 3 bases and J 4 bases, with 12 bases left between them. CDR3 region: CSVERDGRTEAFF. As DNA, the CDR3 is TGCAGCGTTGAGAGGGATGGGCGCACTGAAGCTTTCTTT.

This clonotype was observed a few times. The CDR3 region has the DNA TGCAGTGCTAGAGATAATAGTAGGGGAATAAACACCTTC. Residues: CSARDNSRGINTF. The V and J genes are TRBV20-1 and TRBJ1-2, with a possible D match to TRBD1 (5 bases). CDR1 DFQATT and CDR2 SNEGSKA come from the germline V gene (reference sequence). The CDR3 length is 13 residues. Trimming shortened V by 0 bases and J by 12 bases, and 17 bases separated the two germline ends.

This clonotype occurred many times. At one end the junction does not follow the germline gene, possibly because of a read error. The gene calls are TRBV5-1 and TRBJ1-5; the D is unclear. Germline assignment: CDR1 SGHRS and CDR2 YFSETQ. The CDR3 spans 15 residues. The DNA for the CDR3 is TGTGCCAGCAGTTTATCCGGGCACTCCAATCAGCCCCAGCATTTT. Its translation is CASSLSGHSNQPQHF.

The chain employs TRBV5-5 and TRBJ2-2; D is unclear. This CDR3 has 14 residues. V dropped 0 bases and J dropped 4 bases, with 7 bases sitting between them. CDR1 and CDR2 from the germline V gene are SGHKS and YYEKEE (reference sequence). CDR3 sequence reads: CASSLEAFTGELFF. DNA of the CDR3: TGTGCCAGCAGCTTGGAGGCTTTCACCGGGGAGCTGTTTTTT.

This clonotype was observed a handful of times. Mismatch with germline at one junction end may stem from a read error. The rearrangement links TRBV29-1 to TRBJ1-2, with a possible D match to TRBD1 (5 bases). The CDR3 is made up of 13 amino acids. CDR1 and CDR2 (germline): SQVTM, ANQGSEA. The chain's CDR3 is CSVVSGLNSGYTF. The CDR3 DNA follows: TGCAGCGTTGTATCAGGGTTAAACTCTGGCTACACCTTC.

The CDR3 loop is CSASLPRQSTDTQYF. The CDR3 DNA reads as TGCAGTGCTAGTTTACCGAGACAGAGCACAGATACGCAGTATTTT. This chain uses TRBV20-1 with TRBJ2-3, with TRBD1 as a possible D gene (5 bases). CDR1 and CDR2 from the germline V gene are DFQATT and SNEGSKA (reference sequence). V lost 3 bases to trimming and J lost 0 bases, with 13 bases between them. This CDR3 is 15 amino acids long.

The V gene is TRBV5-6, the J gene TRBJ1-2; D unresolved. CDR3 size: 15 residues. The ends were cut back, 0 bases at V and 4 bases at J, with 13 bases in the middle. Per the germline V gene, CDR1 is SGHDT and CDR2 is YYEEEE. CDR3 in DNA: TGTGCCAGCAGCTTGGGCCCGTACACTATCTATGGCTACACCTTC. Its translation: CASSLGPYTIYGYTF. The variable domain in full, with the rest retrieved from reference TRBV5-6 and TRBJ1-2, is DAGVTQSPTHLIKTRGQQVTLRCSPKSGHDTVSWYQQALGQGPQFIFQYYEEEERQRGNFPDRFSGHQFPNYSSELNVNALLLGDSALYLCASSLGPYTIYGYTFGSGTRLTVV.

In this sample, this clonotype turned up many times. J is TRBJ1-2 and V is TRBV12-3 or TRBV12-4; D ambiguous. This CDR3 spans 13 amino acids. Trimming left V 7 bases short and J 8 bases short, with 17 bases between. CDR3 region: CASNQVPAGGYTF. DNA for the CDR3: TGTGCCAGCAACCAGGTCCCAGCAGGCGGCTACACCTTC.

This sequence joins TRBV5-1 and TRBJ2-5; TRBD1 agrees at 10 bases. The CDR3 runs 16 residues. Trimming took 4 bases from V and 5 from J; bases not matched to a gene: 11. Germline assignment: CDR1 SGHRS and CDR2 YFSETQ. The CDR3 loop reads CASSIPTGTGVETQYF. Written as DNA, the CDR3 is TGCGCCAGCAGCATACCTACCGGGACAGGGGTCGAGACCCAGTACTTC.

The chain carries TRBV21-1 and TRBJ2-3; no check of the table's D call, TRBD1, against the DNA was made. TRBV21-1 is described as a pseudogene. This CDR3 contains 17 residues. In DNA, the CDR3 is TGTGCCAGCAGCGATTCGCTGGACAGGGTTGGTCCAGATACGCAGTATTTT. It encodes CASSDSLDRVGPDTQYF.

The sample holds many counts of this clonotype. The rearrangement links TRBV3-1 to TRBJ1-1; D might be TRBD1 (6 bases). Germline V gene data show CDR1 as LGHDT and CDR2 as YNNKEL (reference sequence). The V gene lost 1 base and the J gene lost 7 bases, with 10 bases spanning the gap. This CDR3 has 13 residues. The CDR3 DNA reads as TGTGCCAGCAGCCAAGCAGGGGCAATTGAAGCTTTCTTT. Translation: CASSQAGAIEAFF.

This clonotype was detected ten times or more. V usage is TRBV20-1 and J usage is TRBJ2-1; the D is unclear. This CDR3 spans 11 amino acids. Germline V CDR1 and CDR2: DFQATT, SNEGSKA (reference sequence). The V end was cut by 4 bases, the J end by 6 bases, with 7 bases between. The CDR3 region has the DNA TGCAGTGCTACCTTTATCAATGAGCAGTTCTTC. Translation gives CSATFINEQFF.

This clonotype was counted only a few times. The V and J genes are TRBV7-6 and TRBJ2-7, with TRBD2 matching 11 bases. The length of the CDR3 is 17 residues. J gave up 0 bases and V 5 bases, and 9 bases lay outside the gene matches. Germline V gives CDR1 SGHVS, CDR2 FNYEAQ. CDR3 sequence reads: CASSPWGTSGASYEQYF. Written as DNA, the CDR3 is TGTGCCAGCAGCCCATGGGGGACTAGCGGAGCCTCCTACGAGCAGTACTTC.

This clonotype has just a few counts. The chain has TRBV10-3 and TRBJ2-2; D is unresolved. Germline CDR1 ENHRY, CDR2 SYGVKD. The CDR3 extends over 15 amino acids. Trimming cost V 4 bases and J 2 bases, with 11 bases left between them. The chain's CDR3 is CAISVRLFNTGELFF. In nucleotides, the CDR3 is TGTGCCATCAGTGTACGGCTATTCAACACCGGGGAGCTGTTTTTT.

This clonotype was observed a single time. In DNA form, the CDR3 reads TGTGCCAGCTCACCCGGGACAGGGGGCTGGGAGACCCAGTACTTC. This sequence encodes CASSPGTGGWETQYF. V gene TRBV18 combines with J gene TRBJ2-5, with 12 bases matching TRBD1. V lost 3 bases to trimming and J lost 5 bases; unmatched junction nucleotides: 4. This CDR3 is built from 15 residues. CDR1 is KGHSH and CDR2 is LQKENI in the germline V gene.

This clonotype was found once. The J gene is TRBJ2-5, the V gene TRBV7-2; either TRBD1 or TRBD2 may fit D (5 bases each). CDR3 length: 14 residues. Germline CDR1 is SGHTA and CDR2 is FQGNSA. The V and J ends lost 7 bases and 4 bases respectively, with 16 bases between them. The CDR3 region has the DNA TGTGCCAGCAAGAGCTCACCTGGGGGAGAGACCCAGTACTTC. Amino acid sequence: CASKSSPGGETQYF.

This clonotype was seen a few times. The chain links TRBV20-1 to TRBJ1-6; 9 bases are shared with TRBD1. The J segment lost 7 bases and the V segment lost 3 bases, leaving 4 bases of the junction unmatched. Looked up from germline, CDR1 is DFQATT and CDR2 is SNEGSKA (reference sequence). This CDR3 has 14 residues. CDR3 DNA sequence: TGCAGTGCTAGGGGGGACAGGGCAAATTCACCCCTCCACTTT. It is translated as CSARGDRANSPLHF.

This clonotype was seen ten or more times. The chain employs TRBV6-5 and TRBJ2-7, with D possibly TRBD1 on 6 matching bases. V was pared by 8 bases and J by 2 bases, with 10 bases between. The CDR3 is made up of 12 amino acids. CDR1 and CDR2 (germline): MNHEY, SVGAGI. CDR3 amino acids: CASGTIPYEQYF. DNA of the CDR3: TGTGCCAGCGGGACAATCCCCTACGAGCAGTACTTC.

J is TRBJ2-7 and V is TRBV20-1, with 10 nucleotides matching TRBD2. The CDR3 is 15 amino acids. Germline-derived CDR1 and CDR2 are DFQATT and SNEGSKA (reference sequence). The ends lost 6 bases at V and 2 bases at J; junction bases unmatched: 10. The CDR3 protein is CSAPRGTSVPYEQYF. The DNA for the CDR3 is TGCAGTGCCCCTCGGGGGACTAGCGTTCCCTACGAGCAGTACTTC.

The chain couples TRBV6-1 to TRBJ1-3; maybe TRBD1 (6 bases). Trimming took 5 bases from V and 3 from J, leaving 11 bases between them. CDR3 length: 14 residues. CDR1 is MNHNS, CDR2 SASEGT, per germline. The CDR3 region is CASSPGHGGNTIYF. As DNA, the CDR3 is TGTGCCAGCAGTCCGGGACACGGTGGAAACACCATATATTTT.

In its sample, this clonotype was seen many times. The V gene is TRBV5-1, the J gene TRBJ2-3; 9 nucleotides agree with TRBD1. The germline V gene encodes CDR1 SGHRS and CDR2 YFSETQ. With V trimmed by 3 bases and J by 3 bases, 2 bases remained unmatched. The CDR3 extends over 14 amino acids. The CDR3 here is CASSYGQGTDTQYF. Written as DNA, the CDR3 is TGCGCCAGCAGCTACGGACAGGGGACAGATACGCAGTATTTT.

This clonotype was observed many times. The rearrangement links TRBV10-3 to TRBJ2-5; TRBD2 aligns across 7 bases. V lost 6 bases and J lost 5; bases outside the gene matches: 9. The length of the CDR3 is 14 residues. Germline V gene lookup returns CDR1 ENHRY and CDR2 SYGVKD. The CDR3 DNA follows: TGTGCCATCAGGAGCGGGAACATTTGGGAGACCCAGTACTTC. It specifies CAIRSGNIWETQYF.

This clonotype was seen at least ten times. The CDR3 reads CSARRGGTGNTEAFF. The DNA of the CDR3 is TGCAGTGCTAGAAGAGGCGGAACAGGGAACACTGAAGCTTTCTTT. V gene TRBV20-1 combines with J gene TRBJ1-1, with D possibly being TRBD1 (5 bases). The length of the CDR3 is 15 residues. The V gene's germline CDR1 is DFQATT and CDR2 SNEGSKA (reference sequence). The V end was cut by 2 bases, the J end by 1 base, with 14 bases between.

This clonotype has only a few counts. V usage is TRBV6-5 and J usage is TRBJ2-3; 8 bases are a match to TRBD1. Germline V CDR1 and CDR2: MNHEY, SVGAGI. V shed 8 bases, J shed 0 bases, and the junction held 4 bases outside the gene matches. The CDR3 spans 14 residues. CDR3 in DNA: TGTGCCAGCGGCTACAGGGGGAGCACAGATACGCAGTATTTT. Translation gives CASGYRGSTDTQYF.

The gene calls are TRBV7-2 and TRBJ1-1; D gene unclear. The V and J ends lost 4 bases and 2 bases respectively, with 11 bases between them. The CDR3 consists of 14 residues. Per the germline V gene, CDR1 is SGHTA and CDR2 is FQGNSA. DNA for the CDR3: TGTGCCAGCAGCTACAGAAGACGAAACACTGAAGCTTTCTTT. Amino acids: CASSYRRRNTEAFF.

This clonotype was recorded a few times. This chain joins TRBV7-2 and TRBJ1-1, with D hard to call. The germline V gene encodes CDR1 SGHTA and CDR2 FQGNSA. Trimming shortened V by 5 bases and J by 8 bases, and 18 bases separated the two germline ends. This CDR3 has 14 residues. The CDR3, as DNA: TGTGCCAGCAGCCCGCCTCACCGTGGAGGGGAAGCTTTCTTT. This gives the protein CASSPPHRGGEAFF.

This clonotype was seen a handful of times. The chain carries TRBV5-1 and TRBJ2-3, with 7 bases identical to TRBD1. J gave up 2 bases and V 7 bases, and 7 bases lay outside the gene matches. CDR3 length equals 14 residues. From germline, CDR1 is SGHRS and CDR2 YFSETQ. In DNA, the CDR3 is TGCGCCAGCCGACCGGGACAGAACACAGATACGCAGTATTTT. It is translated as CASRPGQNTDTQYF.

This clonotype was observed many times. The chain links TRBV20-1 to TRBJ1-4, with a weak D call TRBD1 (5 bases). This CDR3 is built from 13 residues. With 5 bases removed from V and 8 bases from J, the gap between germline ends came to 15 bases. Germline V gives CDR1 DFQATT, CDR2 SNEGSKA (reference sequence). In nucleotides, the CDR3 is TGCAGTGCTGGGACTCCCGCTTCGGAAAAACTGTTTTTT. Residues: CSAGTPASEKLFF.

V gene TRBV11-2 combines with J gene TRBJ1-1; TRBD1 aligns across 7 bases. The germline V gene has CDR1 SGHAT and CDR2 FQNNGV. J gave up 6 bases and V 6 bases, and 10 bases lay outside the gene matches. The CDR3 spans 14 residues. Written as DNA, the CDR3 is TGTGCCAGCAGGACTCTCAGGGGGGTCCCTGAAGCTTTCTTT. Amino acids: CASRTLRGVPEAFF.